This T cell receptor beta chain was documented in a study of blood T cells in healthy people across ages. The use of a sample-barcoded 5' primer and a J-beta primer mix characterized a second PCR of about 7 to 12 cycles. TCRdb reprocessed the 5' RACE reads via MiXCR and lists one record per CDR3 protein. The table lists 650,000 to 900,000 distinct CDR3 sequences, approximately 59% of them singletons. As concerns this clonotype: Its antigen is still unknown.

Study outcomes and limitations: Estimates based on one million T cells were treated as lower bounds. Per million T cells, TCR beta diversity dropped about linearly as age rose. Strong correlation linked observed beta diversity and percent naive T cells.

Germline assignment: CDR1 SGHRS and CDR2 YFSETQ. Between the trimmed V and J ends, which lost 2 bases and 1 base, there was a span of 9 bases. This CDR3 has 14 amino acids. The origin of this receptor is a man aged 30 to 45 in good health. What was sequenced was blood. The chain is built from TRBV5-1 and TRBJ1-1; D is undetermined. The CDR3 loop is CASSLQTQNTEAFF. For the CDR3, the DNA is TGCGCCAGCAGCTTACAGACCCAGAACACTGAAGCTTTCTTT.